One sample yielded the 22 T cell receptor beta chains listed below, sequenced in a study of T cell responses to AZD1222 COVID-19 vaccine. Clones were read by immunoSEQ multiplex PCR, and TCRdb kept only the in-frame ones, dropping some. The sample has some 120,000 clones; roughly 93% are singletons. The specimen was peripheral blood, collected 28 days after the second AZD1222 dose. The receptors come from an adult who received the AZD1222 COVID-19 vaccine.

This sequence joins TRBV20-1 and TRBJ1-4; D gene unclear. Per germline, CDR1 DFQATT and CDR2 SNEGSKA (reference sequence). This CDR3 is built from 11 residues. Trimming cost V 1 base and J 8 bases, with 5 bases left between them. The CDR3 bases are TGCAGTGCTAGAGCCCAGGAAAAACTGTTTTTT. Amino acid sequence: CSARAQEKLFF.

Of note for this clone: At the DNA level, this CDR3 is encoded by other sequences in the same sample as well. V and J are TRBV2 and TRBJ1-1; D is unresolved. Germline CDR1 SNHLY, CDR2 FYNNEI. Between the trimmed V and J ends, which lost 4 bases and 5 bases, there was a span of 2 bases. CDR3 length: 10 residues. Here the CDR3 reads CASSGTEAFF. CDR3 DNA: TGTGCCAGCAGTGGGACTGAAGCTTTCTTT.

The chain uses TRBV7-9 and TRBJ2-2; D might be TRBD1 (5 bases). The germline V and J ends were trimmed by 2 bases and 2 bases, with 12 bases remaining between them. The CDR3 totals 16 residues. Germline CDR1 reads SEHNR; CDR2 reads FQNEAQ (reference sequence). In DNA, the CDR3 is TGTGCCAGCAGCTTAAGGGGCCCCCTTAACACCGGGGAGCTGTTTTTT. This encodes CASSLRGPLNTGELFF.

The table lists this clone with a few counts. V gene TRBV2 combines with J gene TRBJ2-7, with 7 bases identical to TRBD1. V lost 4 bases to trimming and J lost 3 bases; unmatched junction nucleotides: 3. CDR3 length equals 13 residues. Germline V gene sequence: CDR1 SNHLY, CDR2 FYNNEI. Here the CDR3 DNA reads TGTGCCAGCAGTGGAGGGGGCGGCTACGAGCAGTACTTC. Residues: CASSGGGGYEQYF.

The CDR3 sequence: CATGEYRDVDSPLHF. The CDR3 region has the DNA TGTGCCACGGGGGAGTACAGGGATGTTGATTCACCCCTCCACTTT. V gene TRBV28 combines with J gene TRBJ1-6; maybe TRBD1 (6 bases). Trimming removed 10 bases from V and 8 bases from J, with 21 bases in between. The germline V gene encodes CDR1 MDHEN and CDR2 SYDVKM. The CDR3 contains 15 residues.

The V call is TRBV5-1, the J call TRBJ1-2; a weak D match, TRBD1 (5 bases). CDR1 and CDR2 (germline): SGHRS, YFSETQ. The ends were cut back, 0 bases at V and 5 bases at J, with 8 bases in the middle. The CDR3 covers 13 residues. CDR3 sequence (DNA): TGCGCCAGCAGCTTGGAGACAGTTTATGGCTACACCTTC. Translation gives CASSLETVYGYTF. Full variable domain (rest looked up from reference TRBV5-1 and TRBJ1-2): KAGVTQTPRYLIKTRGQQVTLSCSPISGHRSVSWYQQTPGQGLQFLFEYFSETQRNKGNFPGRFSGRQFSNSRSEMNVSTLELGDSALYLCASSLETVYGYTFGSGTRLTVV.

The chain links TRBV9 to TRBJ1-2; no clear D gene. Trimming took off 0 bases at V and 2 bases at J, with 11 bases between the two ends. Germline values: CDR1 SGDLS, CDR2 YYNGEE. The CDR3 consists of 15 residues. The CDR3 sequence: CASSVEAGRNYGYTF. The CDR3 DNA reads as TGTGCCAGCAGCGTAGAAGCCGGACGGAACTATGGCTACACCTTC.

There are a few counts of this clone. The rearrangement uses TRBV24-1 and TRBJ2-7, with 14 bases identical to TRBD2. CDR1 KGHDR and CDR2 SFDVKD come from the germline V gene. The junction had 14 bases not matched to a gene; V was cut back by 7 bases and J by 7 bases. This CDR3 comprises 17 residues. CDR3 nucleotide sequence: TGTGCCACCAGAGACGGTGAGACTAGCGGGAGGGCCAAGGAGCAGTACTTC. It yields the protein CATRDGETSGRAKEQYF.

This clone was counted a single time. The CDR3, as DNA: TGTGCCAGCAGCCCCCAGGGGGCGCAGAATTCACCCCTCCACTTT. Translating it yields CASSPQGAQNSPLHF. This rearrangement joins TRBV7-9 to TRBJ1-6, with 8 nucleotides matching TRBD1. The CDR3 totals 15 residues. Germline trimming cut 5 bases from V and 7 bases from J; bases unmatched to any gene: 7. Germline V gene data show CDR1 as SEHNR and CDR2 as FQNEAQ (reference sequence). Variable domain in full (rest from reference TRBV7-9 and TRBJ1-6): DTGVSQNPRHKITKRGQNVTFRCDPISEHNRLYWYRQTLGQGPEFLTYFQNEAQLEKSRLLSDRFSAERPKGSFSTLEIQRTEQGDSAMYLCASSPQGAQNSPLHFGNGTRLTVT.

The chain uses TRBV28 and TRBJ2-7; tentatively, D is TRBD1 (6 bases). The CDR3 covers 14 residues. Trimming left V 5 bases short and J 5 bases short, with 16 bases between. Per germline, CDR1 MDHEN and CDR2 SYDVKM. CDR3 in amino acids: CASSGDGQLNEQYF. For the CDR3, the DNA is TGTGCCAGCAGTGGGGACGGACAGCTTAACGAGCAGTACTTC.

The gene calls are TRBV20-1 and TRBJ2-7, with TRBD2 matching over 14 bases. Germline V gene lookup returns CDR1 DFQATT and CDR2 SNEGSKA (reference sequence). The CDR3 is made up of 19 amino acids. The J segment lost 3 bases and the V segment lost 3 bases, leaving 16 bases of the junction unmatched. The chain's CDR3 is CSASETFPGLAGAGYEQYF. For the CDR3, the DNA is TGCAGTGCTAGTGAAACCTTCCCGGGACTAGCGGGAGCGGGCTACGAGCAGTACTTC.

This clone came up once. The chain recombines TRBV27 with TRBJ2-7; TRBD1 matches 8 bases. Per the germline V gene, CDR1 is MNHEY and CDR2 is SMNVEV (reference sequence). The J segment lost 5 bases and the V segment lost 3 bases, leaving 15 bases of the junction unmatched. The CDR3 length is 17 residues. CDR3 sequence (DNA): TGTGCCAGCAGTTTTGTGGGACAGGCGCTTCTTCGTGACGAGCAGTACTTC. Its translation is CASSFVGQALLRDEQYF.

This chain links TRBV3-1 (or the pseudogene TRBV3-2) with TRBJ2-5, with 11 positions matching TRBD2. The V gene end was trimmed by 1 base and the J gene end by 6 bases; junction bases not matched to a gene: 7. Germline V gene sequence: CDR1 LGHDT, CDR2 YNNKEL (reference sequence). CDR3 length: 16 residues. CDR3 amino acids: CASSQAWIAGGKTQYF. For the CDR3, the DNA is TGTGCCAGCAGCCAAGCCTGGATAGCGGGAGGGAAGACCCAGTACTTC.

This clone was found once. The rearrangement links TRBV6-4 to TRBJ2-1, with D unclear. This CDR3 is built from 13 residues. V gave up 3 bases and J gave up 4 bases, with 7 bases separating them. Germline values: CDR1 MRHNA, CDR2 SNTAGT. CDR3 protein: CASSEGSYNEQFF. The CDR3 nucleotides read TGTGCCAGCAGTGAGGGGTCGTACAATGAGCAGTTCTTC.

The rearrangement links TRBV10-3 to TRBJ2-7; 8 positions agree with TRBD1. Germline CDR1 reads ENHRY; CDR2 reads SYGVKD. V gave up 0 bases and J gave up 5 bases; unmatched junction bases: 6. The CDR3 covers 15 residues. As DNA, the CDR3 is TGTGCCATCAGTGAGTCTGGACAGGGTCAACACGAGCAGTACTTC. This gives the protein CAISESGQGQHEQYF.

J is TRBJ1-1 and V is TRBV6-1; unclear D gene. Germline lookup yields CDR1 MNHNS and CDR2 SASEGT. The CDR3 has 13 amino acids. Between the trimmed V and J ends, which lost 2 bases and 2 bases, there was a span of 6 bases. In DNA form, the CDR3 reads TGTGCCAGCAGTGAAACTACAAACACTGAAGCTTTCTTT. This encodes CASSETTNTEAFF.

The chain joins TRBV5-1 to TRBJ1-1, with D hard to call. Germline CDR1 is SGHRS and CDR2 is YFSETQ. This CDR3 comprises 15 residues. The V and J ends lost 0 bases and 1 base respectively, with 10 bases between them. For the CDR3, the DNA is TGCGCCAGCAGCTTGGCCATTGGGCCGAACACTGAAGCTTTCTTT. Translation: CASSLAIGPNTEAFF.

This clone was counted a few times. This rearrangement joins TRBV12-5 to TRBJ2-1, with a weak D call TRBD2 (6 bases). The CDR3 sequence is 16 residues long. Looked up from germline, CDR1 is LGHNT and CDR2 is FRNRAP. The V end lost 1 base, the J end lost 6 bases, and 16 bases lay between the germline ends. The CDR3 protein is CASGLARSGGINEQFF. The CDR3 DNA reads TGTGCTAGTGGTTTGGCGAGGTCCGGCGGGATCAATGAGCAGTTCTTC.

The chain is built from TRBV15 and TRBJ2-7, with D tentatively TRBD1 (6 bases). Germline values: CDR1 LNHNV, CDR2 YYDKDF (reference sequence). V was cut by 5 bases and J by 6 bases, with 23 bases left in between. CDR3 length: 16 amino acids. This chain's CDR3 is CATSYTGLGSLAEQYF. CDR3 DNA: TGTGCCACCAGCTATACAGGGTTAGGTTCCCTGGCCGAGCAGTACTTC.

The J gene is TRBJ2-1, the V gene TRBV6-1, with unresolved D. The V and J ends lost 0 bases and 9 bases respectively, with 12 bases between them. The CDR3 is 14 residues long. Germline V gene data show CDR1 as MNHNS and CDR2 as SASEGT. The CDR3 reads CASSEAGFGSEQFF. The CDR3 bases are TGTGCCAGCAGTGAAGCCGGGTTTGGGTCTGAGCAGTTCTTC.

The gene calls are TRBV28 and TRBJ1-4; 8 bases agree with TRBD1. V gave up 6 bases and J gave up 8 bases; unmatched junction bases: 2. The CDR3 is 12 residues long. CDR1 MDHEN and CDR2 SYDVKM come from the germline V gene. In nucleotides, the CDR3 is TGTGCCAGCAGAGACAGGGGAGAAAAACTGTTTTTT. Amino acids: CASRDRGEKLFF.

A remark on this clone: The junction differs from germline at one of its ends, possibly a read error. The V and J genes are TRBV7-3 and TRBJ2-1; D is perhaps TRBD1 (6 bases). Germline values: CDR1 SGHTA, CDR2 FQGTGA. The length of the CDR3 is 16 residues. CDR3 bases: TGTGCCAGCAGCGTAACCGGGACACTCTCCTACAATGAGCAGTTCTTC. Encoded protein: CASSVTGTLSYNEQFF.